Listed below are T cell receptor beta chains from one sample, sequenced in a study of OX40 agonist ivuxolimab in advanced cancers. TCRdb's copy holds only in-frame clones and misses some; the assay was immunoSEQ multiplex PCR. The repertoire holds about 46,000 clones, roughly nine tenths seen once, with roughly 4.9% in the top ten. The source was CD4+ or CD8+ T cells sorted from blood, collected in a trial of the OX40 agonist ivuxolimab. The receptors stem from an adult with an advanced solid tumor such as melanoma, head and neck, liver or kidney cancer. Both conserved end residues are part of each CDR3. A D gene is named only where the DNA matches it firmly. Not every row has a clone size; where given, it reads once, few, many or a size class.

>.|TRBD2|TRBV27|TRBJ2-3
CASSAGTSVSDTQYF
TGTGCCAGCAGTGCCGGCACTAGCGTTTCAGATACGCAGTATTTT
>.|.|TRBV25-1|TRBJ2-3
CASSEYSSWSTDTQYF
TGTGCCAGCAGTGAATATTCCTCCTGGAGCACAGATACGCAGTATTTT
>.|.|TRBV19|TRBJ2-2
CASSIWGNTGELFF
TGTGCCAGTAGTATTTGGGGGAACACCGGGGAGCTGTTTTTT
>.|.|TRBV6-6|TRBJ2-1
CASSHNVEQFF
TGTGCCAGCAGCCATAATGTTGAGCAGTTCTTC
>.|.|TRBV27|TRBJ2-6
CASSFLQTSGANVLTF
TGTGCCAGCAGTTTTCTTCAAACCTCTGGGGCCAACGTCCTGACTTTC
>once|TRBD2|TRBV11-2|TRBJ2-7
CASSLDTSGYSYEQYF
TGTGCCAGCAGCTTAGATACTAGCGGTTACTCCTACGAGCAGTACTTC
>.|.|TRBV13|TRBJ1-4
CASSLAQGSGTNEKLFF
TGTGCCAGCAGCTTAGCCCAGGGATCCGGGACTAATGAAAAACTGTTTTTT
>.|.|TRBV19|TRBJ1-1
CASSIAGYLGMNTEAFF
TGTGCCAGTAGTATAGCCGGGTACCTTGGCATGAACACTGAAGCTTTCTTT
>.|TRBD1|TRBV12-5|TRBJ1-5
CASGLPDRGKQPQHF
TGTGCTAGTGGTTTGCCGGACAGGGGTAAACAGCCCCAGCATTTT
>.|TRBD1|TRBV28|TRBJ2-7
CASSFQPGQGWEQYF
TGTGCCAGCAGTTTCCAGCCGGGACAGGGGTGGGAGCAGTACTTC
>.|.|TRBV6-5|TRBJ2-2
CASSYSVTGELFF
TGTGCCAGCAGTTACTCGGTCACCGGGGAGCTGTTTTTT
>.|TRBD2|TRBV6-4|TRBJ2-2
CASSDSSGDTGELFF
TGTGCCAGCAGTGACTCTAGCGGGGACACCGGGGAGCTGTTTTTT
>once|.|TRBV28|TRBJ2-3
CASSRGSGPLSTDTQYF
TGTGCCAGCAGTCGAGGTAGCGGACCCCTGAGCACAGATACGCAGTATTTT
>.|TRBD2|TRBV7-9|TRBJ2-1
CASSYPLAANYNEQFF
TGTGCCAGCAGCTACCCACTAGCGGCCAACTACAATGAGCAGTTCTTC
>.|TRBD1|TRBV2|TRBJ1-2
CASSDRDRGDGYTF
TGTGCCAGCAGTGATAGGGACAGGGGTGATGGCTACACCTTC
>.|.|TRBV7-9|TRBJ2-3
CASSPTTDTQYF
TGTGCCAGCAGCCCGACCACAGATACGCAGTATTTT